This T cell receptor beta chain derives from a study of blood T cells in healthy people across ages. General study results and limits: Older individuals had lower TCR beta diversity per million T cells (the decline was roughly linear). The study found TCR beta diversity correlated strongly with naive T cell percentage.

V gave up 3 bases and J gave up 8 bases; unmatched junction bases: 8. CDR3 length: 15 residues. CDR1 and CDR2 from the germline V gene are SEHNR and FQNEAQ (reference sequence). Through a sample-barcoded 5' primer and a J-beta primer mix, a second PCR was run for roughly 6 to 12 cycles. TCRdb itself ran the 5' RACE reads through MiXCR, one entry per CDR3 protein. The data contain roughly 680,000 distinct CDR3 sequences, 45% to 50% of them seen just once; the ten biggest clones take up under 35%. Staff drew 8 to 10 milliliters of peripheral blood from each donor. This clonotype was observed a handful of times. Antigen unknown.

This receptor was identified in a woman aged 55-70 years in good health. V is TRBV7-9 and J is TRBJ2-1, with TRBD1 matching over 9 bases. Sequencing was performed on blood. The CDR3 DNA is TGTGCCAGCAGCTTCCCGGGACAGGGTCTCCATGAGCAGTTCTTC. This codes for CASSFPGQGLHEQFF. The entire variable domain, with the rest obtained from reference TRBV7-9 and TRBJ2-1, is as follows: DTGVSQNPRHKITKRGQNVTFRCDPISEHNRLYWYRQTLGQGPEFLTYFQNEAQLEKSRLLSDRFSAERPKGSFSTLEIQRTEQGDSAMYLCASSFPGQGLHEQFFGPGTRLTVL.